Listed below are T cell receptor beta chains from one sample, sequenced in a study of blood T cell repertoires in COVID-19. Method: immunoSEQ multiplex PCR; TCRdb's copy keeps in-frame clones and lacks some. The sample consists of hundreds of thousands of clones, approximately 90% of them appearing once. The specimen sequenced was PBMCs or T cells enriched from blood (not recorded which). All receptors come from a woman between 18 and 29 years old who had recovered from COVID-19. Each CDR3 is given with its conserved first and last residue. The order of the fields is clone size, D gene, J gene, V gene, CDR3 length, CDR3 protein, CDR3 DNA. The D gene is left open where the match is weak. Clone size is shown for a subset of rows, as once, few, many or a class of expanded clone.

.,TRBD2,TRBJ2-1,TRBV19,17,CASSRTAASGSYNEQFF,TGTGCCAGTAGTCGAACGGCGGCTAGCGGGTCTTACAATGAGCAGTTCTTC
few,TRBD1,TRBJ2-7,TRBV4-1,18,CASSQGPPTGQGSYEQYF,TGCGCCAGCAGCCAAGGGCCTCCCACGGGACAGGGCTCCTACGAGCAGTACTTC
.,.,TRBJ2-3,TRBV19,14,CASRRQATGDTQYF,TGTGCCAGTAGAAGACAGGCTACGGGAGATACGCAGTATTTT
.,.,TRBJ1-4,TRBV9,15,CASSDRGSTNEKLFF,TGTGCCAGCAGCGATAGGGGCTCCACTAATGAAAAACTGTTTTTT
few,.,TRBJ1-1,TRBV7-8,14,CASSLAGVYTEAFF,TGTGCCAGCAGCTTAGCAGGGGTCTACACTGAAGCTTTCTTT
few,TRBD2,TRBJ2-5,TRBV10-3,14,CAISDGLAEETQYF,TGTGCCATCAGTGACGGCCTAGCGGAAGAGACCCAGTACTTC
.,.,TRBJ2-6,TRBV7-3,14,CASSFGGQANVLTF,TGTGCCAGCAGCTTCGGGGGGCAAGCCAACGTCCTGACTTTC
.,.,TRBJ1-5,TRBV9,17,CASSADGDFFSNQPQHF,TGTGCCAGCAGCGCCGACGGGGATTTTTTTAGCAATCAGCCCCAGCATTTT
once,TRBD2,TRBJ2-3,TRBV6-1,17,CASSALFVAGHTDTQYF,TGTGCCAGCAGTGCCTTGTTTGTAGCGGGACACACAGATACGCAGTATTTT
.,.,TRBJ1-1,TRBV5-1,16,CASSLVRGTGPDEAFF,TGCGCCAGCAGCTTGGTTCGCGGGACCGGGCCAGATGAAGCTTTCTTT